Shown below are 17 T cell receptor beta chains from a single sample sequenced in a study of graft-versus-host responses after intestinal transplantation. Sequenced by immunoSEQ multiplex PCR; TCRdb stores in-frame clones only, minus some. The table records some 46,000 clones, roughly 95% of them present only once. The starting material was PBMCs, obtained roughly 51 weeks after intestinal transplant. These receptors were obtained from a human patient who received an intestinal transplant, so some T cells may come from the graft donor.

V usage is TRBV5-4 and J usage is TRBJ2-1, with 16 bases fitting TRBD2. The CDR3 has 17 amino acids. Germline CDR1 and CDR2: SGHNT and YYREEE (reference sequence). With V trimmed by 6 bases and J by 12 bases, 15 bases remained unmatched. The DNA for the CDR3 is TGTGCCAGCACCGGGACTAGCGGGGGGGCCCAAGCGCCGCCGCAGTTCTTC. It codes for CASTGTSGGAQAPPQFF.

The rearrangement uses TRBV2 and TRBJ2-7; D might be TRBD1 (5 bases). This CDR3 region has 14 residues. CDR1 is SNHLY and CDR2 is FYNNEI in the germline V gene. The germline V and J ends were trimmed by 7 bases and 0 bases, with 13 bases remaining between them. Here the CDR3 DNA reads TGTGCCAGCACTAACAGGTTCCTCTCCTACGAGCAGTACTTC. It specifies CASTNRFLSYEQYF.

This clone was counted once. The chain has TRBV28 and TRBJ1-1, with TRBD1 matching over 8 bases. Germline V gene data show CDR1 as MDHEN and CDR2 as SYDVKM. The CDR3 consists of 17 residues. J gave up 4 bases and V 6 bases, and 16 bases lay outside the gene matches. The chain's CDR3 is CASSDRTGTLGSTEAFF. The DNA of the CDR3 is TGTGCCAGCAGCGATAGGACAGGGACCCTCGGCAGCACTGAAGCTTTCTTT. The whole variable domain, remainder taken from reference TRBV28 and TRBJ1-1, is DVKVTQSSRYLVKRTGEKVFLECVQDMDHENMFWYRQDPGLGLRLIYFSYDVKMKEKGDIPEGYSVSREKKERFSLILESASTNQTSMYLCASSDRTGTLGSTEAFFGQGTRLTVV.

The CDR3 DNA follows: TGTGCCAGCAGCTCACTTACGGGAGGGACCTACAATGAGCAGTTCTTC. Its translation: CASSSLTGGTYNEQFF. V usage is TRBV5-6 and J usage is TRBJ2-1; 8 bases line up with TRBD2. The germline CDR1 and CDR2 sequences are SGHDT and YYEEEE. The CDR3 consists of 16 residues. With 3 bases clipped from V and 2 bases from J, the junction kept 7 bases outside the gene matches.

This chain joins TRBV11-3 and TRBJ2-3; D is undetermined. This CDR3 comprises 16 residues. Germline V gene sequence: CDR1 SGHNT, CDR2 YENEEA. V dropped 3 bases and J dropped 2 bases, with 15 bases sitting between them. The DNA of the CDR3 is TGTGCCAGCAGCTTTCTGCTGGGTAGCCCCACAGATACGCAGTATTTT. Encoded protein: CASSFLLGSPTDTQYF.

This clone is a singleton in its sample. This chain uses TRBV28 with TRBJ1-5; tentatively, D is TRBD1 (5 bases). Trimming pared 6 bases from V and 5 bases from J, leaving 17 bases between. The V gene's germline CDR1 is MDHEN and CDR2 SYDVKM. CDR3 size: 15 residues. The CDR3 sequence: CASSLRQGTDQPQHF. Here the CDR3 DNA reads TGTGCCAGCAGCCTTCGTCAGGGTACCGATCAGCCCCAGCATTTT.

The CDR3 nucleotides are TGTGCCAGCAGCGTAGCTGGGACAGGGATTTACAATGAGCAGTTCTTC. It specifies CASSVAGTGIYNEQFF. The chain recombines TRBV9 with TRBJ2-1; TRBD1 matches at 9 bases. This CDR3 has 16 residues. The junction had 5 bases not matched to a gene; V was cut back by 0 bases and J by 4 bases. Germline V CDR1 and CDR2: SGDLS, YYNGEE.

This sequence joins TRBV25-1 and TRBJ2-7, with 11 bases identical to TRBD1. Per germline, CDR1 MGHDK and CDR2 SYGVNS. The CDR3 contains 16 residues. V gave up 3 bases and J gave up 3 bases; unmatched junction bases: 7. The DNA of the CDR3 is TGTGCCAGCAGTGATCACAGGGACAGGGGGGTCTACGAGCAGTACTTC. It is translated as CASSDHRDRGVYEQYF.

The chain combines TRBV28 with TRBJ2-7; 7 positions match TRBD1. This CDR3 is built from 15 residues. Germline V gives CDR1 MDHEN, CDR2 SYDVKM. J lost 5 bases, V lost 6 bases, and 13 bases had no gene match. This CDR3 is CASRLFGTEDDEQYF. Written as DNA, the CDR3 is TGTGCCAGCAGACTCTTCGGGACAGAGGACGACGAGCAGTACTTC.

This chain uses TRBV6-6 with TRBJ2-4; D ambiguous. This CDR3 region has 16 residues. Trimming shortened V by 0 bases and J by 1 base, and 10 bases separated the two germline ends. The V gene's germline CDR1 is MNHNY and CDR2 SVGAGI (reference sequence). CDR3 sequence reads: CASSYSMGMAKNIQYF. In DNA, the CDR3 is TGTGCCAGCAGTTACTCGATGGGGATGGCCAAAAACATTCAGTACTTC.

J is TRBJ1-2 and V is TRBV13, with D unresolved. CDR1 PRHDT and CDR2 FYEKMQ come from the germline V gene (reference sequence). The CDR3 has 17 amino acids. V dropped 1 base and J dropped 4 bases, with 19 bases sitting between them. For the CDR3, the DNA is TGTGCCAGCAGCTTAGAGGGTCCCTACACAAGAGGCTATGGCTACACCTTC. Its translation is CASSLEGPYTRGYGYTF.

The chain joins TRBV30 to TRBJ2-3; D remains ambiguous. Germline CDR1 GTSNPN, CDR2 SVGIG (reference sequence). The V gene lost 5 bases and the J gene lost 8 bases, with 11 bases spanning the gap. The CDR3 loop spans 11 amino acids. This CDR3 is CAWDRQTTQYF. Here the CDR3 DNA reads TGTGCCTGGGACCGCCAAACTACGCAGTATTTT.

The count of this clone is one. This sample also contains other DNA sequences that code for the same CDR3. The rearrangement joins TRBV30 to TRBJ2-2; 8 bases line up with TRBD2. The CDR3 has 17 amino acids. Germline V gene sequence: CDR1 GTSNPN, CDR2 SVGIG (reference sequence). The V segment lost 2 bases and the J segment 7 bases; nucleotides outside the gene matches: 15. The CDR3 nucleotides are TGTGCCTGGAGTAGCAACTCGGGGGGGGGTTCGGGCGGGGAGCTGTTTTTT. This codes for CAWSSNSGGGSGGELFF. The complete variable domain, with remaining parts taken from reference TRBV30 and TRBJ2-2, reads SQTIHQWPATLVQPVGSPLSLECTVEGTSNPNLYWYRQAAGRGLQLLFYSVGIGQISSEVPQNLSASRPQDRQFILSSKKLLLSDSGFYLCAWSSNSGGGSGGELFFGEGSRLTVL.

This clone was observed a single time. J is TRBJ2-7 and V is TRBV5-6; TRBD2 matches at 8 bases. The V gene's germline CDR1 is SGHDT and CDR2 YYEEEE. The CDR3 has 15 residues. V dropped 4 bases and J dropped 0; count of bases not matched to a gene: 6. The CDR3: CASSTSGLYSYEQYF. The CDR3 DNA reads TGTGCCAGCAGCACTAGCGGACTCTACTCCTACGAGCAGTACTTC.

This chain uses TRBV4-2 with TRBJ1-5, with 7 bases that match TRBD1. CDR1 is LGHNA and CDR2 is YNFKEQ in the germline V gene. The CDR3 contains 15 residues. J lost 3 bases, V lost 3 bases, and 5 bases had no gene match. The CDR3, as DNA: TGTGCCAGCAGCCAGACGACAGGGTCCAATCAGCCCCAGCATTTT. It is translated as CASSQTTGSNQPQHF.

CDR3 sequence: CASSVAGQGPNSPLHF. The CDR3, as DNA: TGTGCCAGCAGCGTAGCCGGACAGGGACCCAATTCACCCCTCCACTTT. J is TRBJ1-6 and V is TRBV9, with 8 bases fitting TRBD1. The CDR3 contains 16 residues. The V gene's germline CDR1 is SGDLS and CDR2 YYNGEE. V gave up 0 bases and J gave up 7 bases; unmatched junction bases: 6. Supplemented by reference TRBV9 and TRBJ1-6, the full variable domain reads DSGVTQTPKHLITATGQRVTLRCSPRSGDLSVYWYQQSLDQGLQFLIQYYNGEERAKGNILERFSAQQFPDLHSELNLSSLELGDSALYFCASSVAGQGPNSPLHFGNGTRLTVT.

About this clone: The junction departs from the called germline gene at one end, perhaps through a read error. The J gene is TRBJ2-2, the V gene TRBV5-1; TRBD1 matches 8 bases. CDR1 is SGHRS and CDR2 is YFSETQ in the germline V gene. The CDR3 spans 14 residues. CDR3 sequence reads: CASKGDRNSGELFF. DNA for the CDR3: TGCGCCAGCAAGGGGGACAGGAACTCCGGGGAGCTGTTTTTT.